Each of the 16 T cell receptor beta chains below was sequenced from the same sample in a study of cytomegalovirus exposure and HLA in healthy donors. TCRdb keeps only in-frame clones here, not all; method: immunoSEQ multiplex PCR. The data contain roughly 130,000 clones, under 90% of them singletons. Sequencing used PBMCs. All receptors derive from a man aged 25 to 40 in good health and CMV-seronegative.

V is TRBV11-2 and J is TRBJ2-7; 9 bases are shared with TRBD2. The V segment lost 2 bases and the J segment 3 bases; nucleotides outside the gene matches: 8. Germline loops: CDR1 SGHAT, CDR2 FQNNGV. This CDR3 has 16 residues. The CDR3 DNA sequence: TGTGCCAGCAGCTTAAGTCCGCTAGCGGGGCGCTACGAGCAGTACTTC. Translation gives CASSLSPLAGRYEQYF.

This chain joins TRBV29-1 and TRBJ2-5; 7 nucleotides line up with TRBD1. This CDR3 has 13 amino acids. From germline, CDR1 is SQVTM and CDR2 ANQGSEA. Trimming took 8 bases from V and 3 from J; bases not matched to a gene: 9. CDR3: CSLRTGTEETQYF. The CDR3 nucleotides are TGCAGCTTAAGGACCGGGACAGAAGAGACCCAGTACTTC.

This chain joins TRBV2 and TRBJ1-1; no clear D. This CDR3 contains 14 residues. V was pared by 6 bases and J by 3 bases, with 14 bases between. The germline V gene has CDR1 SNHLY and CDR2 FYNNEI. The CDR3 DNA reads as TGTGCCAGCAGGCCCCCGGGGTGGTACACTGAAGCTTTCTTT. Amino acids: CASRPPGWYTEAFF.

This sequence joins TRBV7-2 and TRBJ2-5; D is ambiguous. Trimming pared 5 bases from V and 0 bases from J, leaving 16 bases between. The CDR3 consists of 16 residues. The germline V gene encodes CDR1 SGHTA and CDR2 FQGNSA. The CDR3: CASSPGSGLYQETQYF. CDR3 sequence (DNA): TGTGCCAGCAGCCCCGGATCTGGGCTTTACCAAGAGACCCAGTACTTC.

The rearrangement links TRBV4-1 to TRBJ2-3; 9 bases map to TRBD2. The trim removed 2 bases at V and 0 bases at J, leaving 6 bases unmatched. The CDR3 runs to 17 residues. Germline CDR1 is MGHRA and CDR2 is YSYEKL. The CDR3 sequence: CASSQPRLAGSTDTQYF. CDR3 DNA: TGCGCCAGCAGCCAACCCCGCCTAGCGGGGAGCACAGATACGCAGTATTTT.

V usage is TRBV6-1 and J usage is TRBJ2-4, with D perhaps matching TRBD2 (6 bases). Germline CDR1 is MNHNS and CDR2 is SASEGT. The CDR3 is 15 amino acids. V was clipped by 3 bases and J by 4 bases, with 13 bases between them. The CDR3 loop reads CASSENRDWKNIQYF. CDR3 DNA sequence: TGTGCCAGCAGTGAGAACCGGGACTGGAAAAACATTCAGTACTTC.

This clone has only one observation. DNA for the CDR3: TGTGCCAGCAGCTTAGGTGGGCTGAGGGCCAGAAATACGCAGTATTTT. Residues: CASSLGGLRARNTQYF. The V and J genes are TRBV7-2 and TRBJ2-3; D perhaps matches TRBD2 (5 bases). The CDR3 totals 16 residues. Germline V gives CDR1 SGHTA, CDR2 FQGNSA. V was shortened by 1 base and J by 7 bases, with 18 bases between the two germline ends.

In this sample, this clone turned up once. The CDR3 is CASTVWEGYTGELFF. For the CDR3, the DNA is TGTGCCAGCACCGTCTGGGAGGGATACACCGGGGAGCTGTTTTTT. The chain recombines TRBV6-5 with TRBJ2-2, with 7 bases matching TRBD2. Germline lookup yields CDR1 MNHEY and CDR2 SVGAGI. V lost 7 bases, J lost 3 bases, and 8 bases stayed unmatched. The length of the CDR3 is 15 residues.

V is TRBV6-1 and J is TRBJ1-1; 7 nucleotides align to TRBD1. Trimming cost V 2 bases and J 6 bases; bases outside gene matches: 9. In germline, CDR1 is MNHNS, CDR2 SASEGT. The CDR3 is 15 residues long. The CDR3 protein is CASSEWGTASPEAFF. CDR3 sequence (DNA): TGTGCCAGCAGTGAATGGGGGACAGCGAGTCCTGAAGCTTTCTTT.

The chain links TRBV19 to TRBJ1-4; tentative D call: TRBD1 (5 bases). The germline gives CDR1 LNHDA, CDR2 SQIVND (reference sequence). V lost 6 bases and J 8 bases, leaving 13 bases between the germline ends. The CDR3 has 13 residues. In DNA form, the CDR3 reads TGTGCCAGTAGGGGGCTGGAGGGGGAAAAACTGTTTTTT. Residues: CASRGLEGEKLFF.

This clone was detected once. The gene calls are TRBV6-5 and TRBJ1-6; 9 bases align to TRBD1. The junction had 9 bases not matched to a gene; V was cut back by 5 bases and J by 10 bases. The CDR3 loop spans 15 amino acids. Germline V gives CDR1 MNHEY, CDR2 SVGAGI. The CDR3 spells CASSPWTGDRSPLHF. In DNA, the CDR3 is TGTGCCAGCAGTCCATGGACAGGGGACCGATCACCCCTCCACTTT.

This clone was detected only once. The J gene is TRBJ1-4, the V gene TRBV4-2; perhaps TRBD1 as D (5 bases). Germline V gene lookup returns CDR1 LGHNA and CDR2 YNFKEQ. This CDR3 is 15 amino acids long. V was shortened by 1 base and J by 8 bases, with 14 bases between the two germline ends. CDR3 sequence reads: CASSQGAGVGEKLFF. In DNA, the CDR3 is TGTGCCAGCAGCCAAGGGGCGGGGGTAGGAGAAAAACTGTTTTTT.

The rearrangement links TRBV28 to TRBJ2-6; 10 bases match TRBD1. CDR3 length: 17 residues. CDR1 MDHEN and CDR2 SYDVKM come from the germline V gene. With 10 bases clipped from V and 0 bases from J, the junction kept 9 bases outside the gene matches. The CDR3 DNA reads TGTGCCACCCGAGCGGGACAGGGGAGCTCTGGGGCCAACGTCCTGACTTTC. It yields the protein CATRAGQGSSGANVLTF. The full variable domain, completed using reference TRBV28 and TRBJ2-6, is DVKVTQSSRYLVKRTGEKVFLECVQDMDHENMFWYRQDPGLGLRLIYFSYDVKMKEKGDIPEGYSVSREKKERFSLILESASTNQTSMYLCATRAGQGSSGANVLTFGAGSRLTVL.

The chain has TRBV5-4 and TRBJ1-2, with no clear D. Trimming shortened V by 5 bases and J by 3 bases, and 11 bases separated the two germline ends. The germline gives CDR1 SGHNT, CDR2 YYREEE (reference sequence). The CDR3 extends over 13 amino acids. DNA for the CDR3: TGTGCCAGCAGGGAGGGTGGGCACTATGGCTACACCTTC. Protein: CASREGGHYGYTF.

This clone showed up just once. V and J are TRBV5-1 and TRBJ2-3, with 7 positions matching TRBD1. This CDR3 is 14 amino acids long. The V segment lost 4 bases and the J segment 2 bases; nucleotides outside the gene matches: 4. Germline CDR1 SGHRS, CDR2 YFSETQ. The CDR3 bases are TGCGCCAGCAGCCTCGGGACAGCCACAGATACGCAGTATTTT. Translating gives CASSLGTATDTQYF.

The J gene is TRBJ2-7, the V gene TRBV28; TRBD1 might be the D (5 bases). Germline V gene data show CDR1 as MDHEN and CDR2 as SYDVKM. This CDR3 region has 14 residues. V gave up 10 bases and J gave up 2 bases, with 18 bases separating them. This CDR3 is CAIHPGPPAYEQYF. CDR3 nucleotide sequence: TGTGCCATCCATCCAGGGCCCCCGGCCTACGAGCAGTACTTC.